The 2 T cell receptor beta chains below come from one sample, sequenced in a study of T-cell reconstitution after alpha-beta-depleted transplantation in children. Unique molecular identifiers were used in preparing the TCRbeta library. TCRdb used MiXCR to reprocess the PCR reads, holding one entry per CDR3 protein. Of 550,000 to 800,000 distinct CDR3 sequences listed, less than 15% are singletons. The sample in question was PBMCs, obtained before TCRalphabeta/CD19-depleted stem cell transplant. The receptor set was obtained from a girl aged 2 to 10 with congenital amegakaryocytic thrombocytopenia, due to receive a stem cell transplant.

J is TRBJ2-1 and V is TRBV6-6; tentatively, D is TRBD1 (6 bases). CDR1 and CDR2 (germline): MNHNY, SVGAGI (reference sequence). The CDR3 runs 13 residues. Trimming removed 7 bases from V and 3 bases from J, with 10 bases in between. The chain's CDR3 is CASKPGVYNEQFF. The CDR3 bases are TGTGCCAGCAAACCAGGGGTCTACAATGAGCAGTTCTTC.

This clonotype was observed many times. This rearrangement joins TRBV18 to TRBJ2-1, with TRBD2 identical over 15 bases. V shed 6 bases, J shed 2 bases, and the junction held 5 bases outside the gene matches. The germline V gene has CDR1 KGHSH and CDR2 LQKENI. The CDR3 is made up of 17 amino acids. The CDR3 protein is CASSLGLAGGAYNEQFF. For the CDR3, the DNA is TGTGCCAGCTCGTTGGGACTAGCGGGAGGAGCCTACAATGAGCAGTTCTTC.